One sample yielded the 25 T cell receptor beta chains listed below, sequenced in a study of T cells after yellow fever vaccination. TCRdb called the 5' RACE reads again in MiXCR, with one record for every CDR3 protein. The sample carries 200,000 to 250,000 distinct CDR3 sequences, 3% to 3.5% recorded once. The sample in question was CD4+ T cells sorted from PBMCs, obtained 10 days after the yellow fever booster vaccination. The origin of the receptors is a man between 18 and 29 years old who received the YFV17D yellow fever vaccine.

This clonotype was seen repeatedly, ten times or more. The rearrangement joins TRBV5-1 to TRBJ1-2; maybe TRBD1 (5 bases). CDR3 size: 14 residues. Germline V gives CDR1 SGHRS, CDR2 YFSETQ. V was clipped by 5 bases and J by 4 bases, with 15 bases between them. As DNA, the CDR3 is TGCGCCAGCAGTCTCGGCACGGGGCCCTATGGCTACACCTTC. This translates into CASSLGTGPYGYTF. Supplemented by reference TRBV5-1 and TRBJ1-2, the full variable domain reads KAGVTQTPRYLIKTRGQQVTLSCSPISGHRSVSWYQQTPGQGLQFLFEYFSETQRNKGNFPGRFSGRQFSNSRSEMNVSTLELGDSALYLCASSLGTGPYGYTFGSGTRLTVV.

The rearrangement uses TRBV9 and TRBJ2-1, with TRBD1 identical over 12 bases. This CDR3 is built from 16 residues. CDR1 and CDR2 (germline): SGDLS, YYNGEE. Losses at the gene ends were 0 bases for V and 7 bases for J; bases not matched to a gene: 5. The CDR3 coding sequence is TGTGCCAGCAGCGTAGAGGGACAGGGGGCGAGAAATGAGCAGTTCTTC. Translating it yields CASSVEGQGARNEQFF.

Only a few counts were recorded for this clonotype. The gene calls are TRBV11-2 and TRBJ2-1, with 7 bases aligning to TRBD2. Germline CDR1 is SGHAT and CDR2 is FQNNGV. V dropped 4 bases and J dropped 4; count of bases not matched to a gene: 4. This CDR3 contains 14 residues. The CDR3 DNA reads as TGTGCCAGCAGCTGGGACGGGGGGTACAATGAGCAGTTCTTC. As protein: CASSWDGGYNEQFF.

This clonotype was seen at least ten times. The chain uses TRBV27 and TRBJ2-3; 9 bases map to TRBD2. V dropped 7 bases and J dropped 7; count of bases not matched to a gene: 12. This CDR3 contains 15 residues. Germline assignment: CDR1 MNHEY and CDR2 SMNVEV (reference sequence). CDR3 amino acids: CASTPGSGGPNTQYF. CDR3 coding DNA: TGTGCCAGCACCCCCGGCAGCGGGGGGCCGAATACGCAGTATTTT.

This clonotype was found many times. The CDR3 bases are TGTGCCAGCAGCTTATCAGTGCGGACGCAGTATTTT. This translates into CASSLSVRTQYF. The V call is TRBV7-9, the J call TRBJ2-3; D is unclear. Germline-derived CDR1 and CDR2 are SEHNR and FQNEAQ (reference sequence). Trimming shortened V by 2 bases and J by 9 bases, and 9 bases separated the two germline ends. The CDR3 extends over 12 amino acids.

In its sample, this clonotype was seen many times. This chain joins TRBV7-2 and TRBJ1-5; 7 positions agree with TRBD1. CDR3 length: 15 amino acids. Germline lookup yields CDR1 SGHTA and CDR2 FQGNSA. V shed 5 bases and J 2 bases; nucleotides not matched to a gene: 6. The CDR3 loop is CASSPSGTGNQPQHF. CDR3 DNA sequence: TGTGCCAGCAGCCCCTCCGGGACAGGCAATCAGCCCCAGCATTTT.

The chain joins TRBV10-3 to TRBJ1-1, with 7 positions matching TRBD1. Looked up from germline, CDR1 is ENHRY and CDR2 is SYGVKD. V was clipped by 11 bases and J by 2 bases; unmatched bases: 5. The CDR3 contains 12 residues. CDR3 sequence: CAARDSNTEAFF. DNA of the CDR3: TGTGCCGCTCGGGACAGCAACACTGAAGCTTTCTTT.

This clonotype turned up a few times. The chain couples TRBV10-2 to TRBJ1-3; 8 bases are shared with TRBD1. V lost 8 bases to trimming and J lost 0 bases; unmatched junction nucleotides: 15. CDR1 is WSHSY and CDR2 is SAAADI in the germline V gene. CDR3 size: 18 residues. This chain's CDR3 is CASPTSWTGHHSGNTIYF. The CDR3, as DNA: TGCGCCAGCCCCACGAGTTGGACAGGGCACCACTCTGGAAACACCATATATTTT.

This clonotype was detected only a few times. The rearrangement links TRBV10-3 to TRBJ2-2, with 10 bases identical to TRBD1. The germline V gene has CDR1 ENHRY and CDR2 SYGVKD. V gave up 6 bases and J gave up 6 bases; unmatched junction bases: 10. The CDR3 consists of 16 residues. The CDR3 nucleotides are TGTGCCATCAGGAAGGGACAGGGGAGCGTCCCCGGGGAGCTGTTTTTT. Encoded protein: CAIRKGQGSVPGELFF.

This clonotype was recorded many times. The chain uses TRBV2 and TRBJ2-7, with a weak D call TRBD1 (5 bases). The CDR3 is 11 residues long. V dropped 4 bases and J dropped 8 bases, with 9 bases sitting between them. Germline-derived CDR1 and CDR2 are SNHLY and FYNNEI. CDR3 amino acids: CASSADKQQYV. CDR3 in DNA: TGTGCCAGCAGTGCGGACAAGCAGCAGTACGTC.

The table lists this clonotype with a few counts. V and J are TRBV4-2 and TRBJ2-2; D ambiguous. From germline, CDR1 is LGHNA and CDR2 YNFKEQ. V gave up 0 bases and J gave up 7 bases, with 12 bases separating them. The CDR3 extends over 15 amino acids. CDR3 DNA: TGTGCCAGCAGCCAAGATTATGTTTTCGACGGGGAGCTGTTTTTT. Amino acid sequence: CASSQDYVFDGELFF.

This clonotype was detected many times. V gene TRBV7-3 combines with J gene TRBJ2-7; tentatively, D is TRBD1 or TRBD2 (7 bases each). The CDR3 spans 15 residues. V lost 6 bases to trimming and J lost 0 bases, with 15 bases between them. The germline V gene encodes CDR1 SGHTA and CDR2 FQGTGA. CDR3 nucleotide sequence: TGTGCCAGCAGTCCCGGGGGGACAGACTCCTACGAGCAGTACTTC. The encoded protein is CASSPGGTDSYEQYF.

The chain couples TRBV28 to TRBJ1-5, with unresolved D. Looked up from germline, CDR1 is MDHEN and CDR2 is SYDVKM. V was clipped by 6 bases and J by 1 base, with 13 bases between them. This CDR3 spans 15 amino acids. The CDR3 here is CASSSSDLSNQPQHF. The CDR3 DNA reads as TGTGCCAGCAGCTCTAGCGATTTGAGCAATCAGCCCCAGCATTTT.

This chain connects TRBV7-2 to TRBJ2-7; D is tentatively TRBD1 or TRBD2 (5 bases each). This CDR3 region has 13 residues. V shed 1 base and J shed 4 bases, with 8 bases lying between them. Germline CDR1 and CDR2: SGHTA and FQGNSA. CDR3 nucleotide sequence: TGTGCCAGCAGCTTAGGAGGGGAATACGAGCAGTACTTC. This codes for CASSLGGEYEQYF. The variable domain in full, completed from reference TRBV7-2 and TRBJ2-7, reads GAGVSQSPSNKVTEKGKDVELRCDPISGHTALYWYRQSLGQGLEFLIYFQGNSAPDKSGLPSDRFSAERTGGSVSTLTIQRTQQEDSAVYLCASSLGGEYEQYFGPGTRLTVT.

The V and J genes are TRBV6-5 and TRBJ1-2, with D tentatively TRBD1 (6 bases). Trimming stripped 6 bases from V and 6 bases from J, with 8 bases between. Germline V gene sequence: CDR1 MNHEY, CDR2 SVGAGI. The CDR3 length is 11 residues. This CDR3 is CASRGTNGYTF. Written as DNA, the CDR3 is TGTGCCAGCAGAGGGACAAATGGCTACACCTTC.

This clonotype was detected many times. The chain combines TRBV6-5 with TRBJ1-6, with D unresolved. CDR1 is MNHEY and CDR2 is SVGAGI in the germline V gene. This CDR3 spans 15 amino acids. Trimming shortened V by 6 bases and J by 4 bases, and 13 bases separated the two germline ends. This chain's CDR3 is CASRSRRNYNSPLHF. CDR3 bases: TGTGCCAGCAGAAGTAGACGGAATTATAATTCACCCCTCCACTTT.

This clonotype was observed at least ten times. This chain connects TRBV4-1 to TRBJ2-7, with 8 bases matching TRBD1. Germline lookup yields CDR1 MGHRA and CDR2 YSYEKL. The CDR3 contains 16 residues. The junction had 11 bases not matched to a gene; V was cut back by 4 bases and J by 3 bases. CDR3 in DNA: TGCGCCAGCAGCCGGAATCCCGGGACAGGACTCTACGAGCAGTACTTC. Protein product: CASSRNPGTGLYEQYF.

Ten or more counts support this clonotype. This sequence joins TRBV6-5 and TRBJ1-1; 8 bases line up with TRBD1. The trim removed 8 bases at V and 4 bases at J, leaving 9 bases unmatched. This CDR3 is built from 14 residues. Germline loops: CDR1 MNHEY, CDR2 SVGAGI. The CDR3 here is CASSPRGRSTEAFF. CDR3 DNA: TGTGCCAGCTCTCCCAGGGGGCGAAGCACTGAAGCTTTCTTT.

This clonotype was seen more than once but under ten times. The J gene is TRBJ1-5, the V gene TRBV12-3 or TRBV12-4, with D hard to call. CDR3 size: 15 residues. Trimming took off 6 bases at V and 3 bases at J, with 15 bases between the two ends. The CDR3 reads CASRTREGINQPQHF. For the CDR3, the DNA is TGTGCCAGCAGAACTCGCGAGGGAATCAATCAGCCCCAGCATTTT.

This chain uses TRBV7-2 with TRBJ1-2; TRBD1 might be the D (5 bases). With 4 bases removed from V and 4 bases from J, the gap between germline ends came to 19 bases. This CDR3 spans 16 amino acids. The germline V gene has CDR1 SGHTA and CDR2 FQGNSA. The chain's CDR3 is CASSSIKFTGSYGYTF. The CDR3 region has the DNA TGTGCCAGCAGCTCCATCAAATTTACAGGTTCCTATGGCTACACCTTC.

This sequence joins TRBV4-3 and TRBJ2-3; 9 bases agree with TRBD1. The CDR3 consists of 15 residues. The germline CDR1 and CDR2 sequences are LGHNA and YSLEER. V lost 3 bases to trimming and J lost 1 base; unmatched junction nucleotides: 2. CDR3 region: CASSHWTGGTDTQYF. CDR3 DNA sequence: TGCGCCAGCAGCCACTGGACAGGGGGCACAGATACGCAGTATTTT.

This clonotype has only a few counts. The chain links TRBV24-1 to TRBJ2-2, with D maybe TRBD1 (6 bases). The V and J ends lost 4 bases and 5 bases respectively, with 13 bases between them. This CDR3 contains 15 residues. The V gene's germline CDR1 is KGHDR and CDR2 SFDVKD. The chain's CDR3 is CATSDPGRGTGELFF. Written as DNA, the CDR3 is TGTGCCACCAGTGACCCCGGCAGGGGAACCGGGGAGCTGTTTTTT.

This clonotype was detected many times. The chain has TRBV15 and TRBJ1-2, with D possibly TRBD1 on 5 matching bases. The ends were cut back, 0 bases at V and 8 bases at J, with 7 bases in the middle. Germline lookup yields CDR1 LNHNV and CDR2 YYDKDF (reference sequence). The CDR3 is 12 amino acids. The CDR3 DNA sequence: TGTGCCACCAGCAGAGATCAGGGAGGCTACACCTTC. It is translated as CATSRDQGGYTF. Full variable domain (outside the CDR3, taken from reference TRBV15 and TRBJ1-2): DAMVIQNPRYQVTQFGKPVTLSCSQTLNHNVMYWYQQKSSQAPKLLFHYYDKDFNNEADTPDNFQSRRPNTSFCFLDIRSPGLGDTAMYLCATSRDQGGYTFGSGTRLTVV.

This clonotype was detected a few times. Written as DNA, the CDR3 is TGTGCCACCAGCAGCGTGATAGCGGGGACCCAGTACGTC. Protein: CATSSVIAGTQYV. The chain is built from TRBV15 and TRBJ2-7, with TRBD2 matching over 8 bases. This CDR3 is 13 amino acids long. The germline V gene encodes CDR1 LNHNV and CDR2 YYDKDF (reference sequence). V trimming: 3 bases; J trimming: 10 bases; junction bases outside the gene matches: 8.

The V gene is TRBV7-2, the J gene TRBJ1-2, with unresolved D. Germline V gene lookup returns CDR1 SGHTA and CDR2 FQGNSA. CDR3 length: 11 amino acids. Deletions cut 5 bases from V and 4 bases from J, with 5 bases between. CDR3 amino acids: CASSARYGYTF. CDR3 DNA sequence: TGTGCCAGCAGCGCACGCTATGGCTACACCTTC.